The 9 T cell receptor beta chains given below trace back to one sample, sequenced in a study of T cells after posttransplantation cyclophosphamide. TCRdb's copy holds only in-frame clones and misses some; the assay was immunoSEQ multiplex PCR. The sample was found to contain around 35,000 clones, and every one recurs. The sample consisted of PBMCs. The receptors here all came from a woman between 45 and 60 years old in good health and a related stem cell transplant donor.

This clone was detected ten times or more. This sequence joins TRBV6-1 and TRBJ1-4; 9 positions match TRBD1. Trimming cost V 3 bases and J 7 bases; bases outside gene matches: 9. The CDR3 is made up of 16 amino acids. The germline CDR1 and CDR2 sequences are MNHNS and SASEGT. The CDR3 reads CASSDPGTGSFEKLFF. The CDR3 bases are TGTGCCAGCAGTGACCCCGGGACAGGGTCTTTTGAAAAACTGTTTTTT.

The rearrangement links TRBV11-2 to TRBJ2-7; D may be TRBD2 (6 bases). The CDR3 is 16 amino acids. The V and J ends lost 4 bases and 0 bases respectively, with 16 bases between them. Germline CDR1 SGHAT, CDR2 FQNNGV. CDR3 sequence (DNA): TGTGCCAGCAGCTCCCCCCGGCGGGGTCACTCCTACGAGCAGTACTTC. This encodes CASSSPRRGHSYEQYF.

This clone came up many times. The chain combines TRBV11-1 with TRBJ2-3; TRBD2 aligns across 11 bases. Per the germline V gene, CDR1 is SGHAT and CDR2 is FQDESV (reference sequence). V shed 5 bases and J 4 bases; nucleotides not matched to a gene: 8. This CDR3 region has 16 residues. CDR3 protein: CASSRIAGGSADTQYF. The CDR3 DNA follows: TGTGCCAGCAGCCGCATAGCGGGAGGGTCGGCAGATACGCAGTATTTT. Variable domain in full (rest from reference TRBV11-1 and TRBJ2-3): EAEVAQSPRYKITEKSQAVAFWCDPISGHATLYWYRQILGQGPELLVQFQDESVVDDSQLPKDRFSAERLKGVDSTLKIQPAELGDSAMYLCASSRIAGGSADTQYFGPGTRLTVL.

This clone was recorded a few times. The chain combines TRBV18 with TRBJ2-7; D perhaps matches TRBD2 (5 bases). Between the trimmed V and J ends, which lost 5 bases and 7 bases, there was a span of 9 bases. CDR3 length: 11 residues. Germline V lookup: CDR1 KGHSH, CDR2 LQKENI. The CDR3: CASSSGDEQYF. The CDR3 DNA is TGTGCCAGCTCATCCGGGGATGAGCAGTACTTC.

This clone was observed many times. Here the CDR3 DNA reads TGTGCCAGTAGTATAGGACAGGGGGCCTACACCAATCAGCCCCAGCATTTT. Residues: CASSIGQGAYTNQPQHF. The chain has TRBV19 and TRBJ1-5, with 10 bases identical to TRBD1. CDR1 LNHDA and CDR2 SQIVND come from the germline V gene (reference sequence). This CDR3 is 17 amino acids long. Trimming cost V 1 base and J 3 bases; bases outside gene matches: 6. Full variable domain (outside the CDR3, taken from reference TRBV19 and TRBJ1-5): DGGITQSPKYLFRKEGQNVTLSCEQNLNHDAMYWYRQDPGQGLRLIYYSQIVNDFQKGDIAEGYSVSREKKESFPLTVTSAQKNPTAFYLCASSIGQGAYTNQPQHFGDGTRLSIL.

This clone was detected many times. The genes are TRBV10-3 and TRBJ1-2; 8 positions agree with TRBD1. This CDR3 has 16 amino acids. The V segment lost 1 base and the J segment 7 bases; nucleotides outside the gene matches: 11. CDR1 is ENHRY, CDR2 SYGVKD, per germline. This chain's CDR3 is CAISELLAGGASGYTF. CDR3 DNA sequence: TGTGCCATCAGTGAGTTACTGGCAGGGGGCGCCTCTGGCTACACCTTC.

The chain has TRBV29-1 and TRBJ1-2; D ambiguous. Germline V gene sequence: CDR1 SQVTM, CDR2 ANQGSEA. The CDR3 is made up of 12 amino acids. V dropped 4 bases and J dropped 2 bases, with 8 bases sitting between them. The CDR3 here is CSVVTGNYGYTF. In DNA, the CDR3 is TGCAGCGTTGTTACGGGGAACTATGGCTACACCTTC.

At least ten counts were recorded for this clone. The V and J genes are TRBV30 and TRBJ2-1; TRBD2 matches 8 bases. The V gene's germline CDR1 is GTSNPN and CDR2 SVGIG (reference sequence). After removal of 1 base from V and 10 bases from J, the junction contained 3 bases not matched to a gene. This CDR3 comprises 12 residues. CDR3 loop: CAWSDGGGEQFF. The CDR3 DNA follows: TGTGCCTGGAGTGACGGGGGGGGAGAGCAGTTCTTC.

In this sample, this clone turned up many times. This chain connects TRBV28 to TRBJ2-7; maybe TRBD1 (5 bases). This CDR3 spans 12 amino acids. Trimming left V 2 bases short and J 8 bases short, with 10 bases between. Germline-derived CDR1 and CDR2 are MDHEN and SYDVKM. As DNA, the CDR3 is TGTGCCAGCAGTTTAAGGGGCTGGAAGCAGTACTTC. This codes for CASSLRGWKQYF.